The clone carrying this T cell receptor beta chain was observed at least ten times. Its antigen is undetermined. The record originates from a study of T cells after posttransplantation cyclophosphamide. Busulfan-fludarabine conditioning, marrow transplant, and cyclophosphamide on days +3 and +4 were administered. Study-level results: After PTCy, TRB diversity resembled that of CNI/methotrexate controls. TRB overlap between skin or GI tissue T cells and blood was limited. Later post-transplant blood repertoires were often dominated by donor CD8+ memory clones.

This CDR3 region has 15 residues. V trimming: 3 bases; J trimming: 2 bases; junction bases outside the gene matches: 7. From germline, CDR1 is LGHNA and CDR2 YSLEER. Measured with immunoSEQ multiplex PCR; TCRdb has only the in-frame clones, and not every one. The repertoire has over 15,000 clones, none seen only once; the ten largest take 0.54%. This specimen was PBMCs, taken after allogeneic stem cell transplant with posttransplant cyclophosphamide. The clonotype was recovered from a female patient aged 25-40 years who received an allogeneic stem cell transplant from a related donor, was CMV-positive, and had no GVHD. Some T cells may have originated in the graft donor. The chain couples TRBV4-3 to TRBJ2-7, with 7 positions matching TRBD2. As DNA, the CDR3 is TGCGCCAGCAGCCACCTGGGGGGGAGCGCCTACGAGCAGTACTTC. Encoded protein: CASSHLGGSAYEQYF.